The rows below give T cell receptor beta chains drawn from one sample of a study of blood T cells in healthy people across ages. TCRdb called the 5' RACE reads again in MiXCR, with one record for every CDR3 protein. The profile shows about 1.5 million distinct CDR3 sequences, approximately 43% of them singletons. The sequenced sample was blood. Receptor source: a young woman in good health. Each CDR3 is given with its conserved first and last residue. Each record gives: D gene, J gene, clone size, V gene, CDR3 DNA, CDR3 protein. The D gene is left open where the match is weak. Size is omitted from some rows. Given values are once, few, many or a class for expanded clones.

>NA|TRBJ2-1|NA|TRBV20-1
TGCAGTGCTAGCCCCCTTATGGCGCAGTTCTTC
CSASPLMAQFF
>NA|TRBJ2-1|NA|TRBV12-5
TGTGCTAGTGGTTTGGACAGGAGTAGGTCCTACAATGAGCAGTTCTTC
CASGLDRSRSYNEQFF
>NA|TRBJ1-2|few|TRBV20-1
TGCAGTGCTAGTCGACGGAATGAAGGCTACACCTTC
CSASRRNEGYTF
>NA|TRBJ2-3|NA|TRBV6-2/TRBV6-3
TGTGCCAGCAGTTACTCAGCCAGCTTCACAGATACGCAGTATTTT
CASSYSASFTDTQYF
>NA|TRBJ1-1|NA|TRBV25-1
TGTGCCAGCAGTGAAGGGGTTGAAGGGGCTGAAGCTTTCTTT
CASSEGVEGAEAFF
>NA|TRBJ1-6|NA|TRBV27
TGTGCCAGCTGTTTATGGAAGGGGGTACTATCACCCCTCCACTTT
CASCLWKGVLSPLHF
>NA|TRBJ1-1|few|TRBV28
TGTGCCAGCAGTTTAAGTCTGGGGGCGCTGAACACTGAAGCTTTCTTT
CASSLSLGALNTEAFF
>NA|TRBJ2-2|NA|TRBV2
TGTGCCAGCGTGGGACTCGCGTTGACCGGGGAGCTGTTTTTT
CASVGLALTGELFF
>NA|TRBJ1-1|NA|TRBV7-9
TGTGCCAGCAGCTTCCGGGGGCGCGGGGGCACTGAAGCTTTCTTT
CASSFRGRGGTEAFF
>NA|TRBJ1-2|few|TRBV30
TGTGCCGGAGACCCCAGGGGCGTAAACTATGGCTACACCTTC
CAGDPRGVNYGYTF
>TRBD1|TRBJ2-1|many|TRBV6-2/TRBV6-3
TGTGCCAGCAGTTACTCGCTCCGGGACAGGAGCTCCTACAATGAGCAGTTCTTC
CASSYSLRDRSSYNEQFF
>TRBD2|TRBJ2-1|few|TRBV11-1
TGTGCCAGCAGCCGCGGGAGCCACCCGGTGAATGAGCAGTTCTTC
CASSRGSHPVNEQFF
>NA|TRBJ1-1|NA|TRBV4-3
TGCGCCAGCAGCCCAGATACGCTGGACACTGAAGCTTTCTTT
CASSPDTLDTEAFF
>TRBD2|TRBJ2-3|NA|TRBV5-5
TGTGCCAGCAGCTTGGCCGTGTGGCTAGCGGGAGCAGATACACAGTATTTT
CASSLAVWLAGADTQYF
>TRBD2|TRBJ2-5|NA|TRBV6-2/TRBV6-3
TGTGCCAGCACTGGACTAGCCCAAGAGACCCAGTACTTC
CASTGLAQETQYF
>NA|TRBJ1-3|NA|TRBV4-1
TGCGCCAGCAGCCAAGATTCAGGGGTCTTCTCTGGAAACACCATATATTTT
CASSQDSGVFSGNTIYF
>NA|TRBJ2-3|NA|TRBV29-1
TGCAGCGCTGAGCTAGCGCCCAGCGCAGATACGCAGTATTTT
CSAELAPSADTQYF
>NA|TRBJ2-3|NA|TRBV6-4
TGTGCCAGCAGAATTGTCAGGCCGTCTAGCACAGATACGCAGTATTTT
CASRIVRPSSTDTQYF
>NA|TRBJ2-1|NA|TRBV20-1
TGCAGTGCTTCTTACAGGACTTCCTACAATGAGCAGTTCTTC
CSASYRTSYNEQFF
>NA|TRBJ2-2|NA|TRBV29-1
TGCAGCGTTGTCCGGGGCCCTACCGGGGAGCTGTTTTTT
CSVVRGPTGELFF
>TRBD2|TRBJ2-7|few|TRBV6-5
TGTGCCAGCAGACTTGGACTAGCCACCTACGAGCAGTACTTC
CASRLGLATYEQYF
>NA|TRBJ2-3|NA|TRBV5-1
TGCGCCAGCAGCTCGGTGGTACAGGGAGGGAGCACAGGTACGCAGTATTTT
CASSSVVQGGSTGTQYF
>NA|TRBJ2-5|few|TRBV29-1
TGCAGCGTGGCCATTGCCCCCCCGGGTTACCAAGAGACCCAGTACTTC
CSVAIAPPGYQETQYF
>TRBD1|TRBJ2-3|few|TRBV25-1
TGTGCCAGCAGTGAAGGACAGGAGCTAGATACGCAGTATTTT
CASSEGQELDTQYF
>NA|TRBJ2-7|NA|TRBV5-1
TGCGCCAGCAGCTTGAATTGGGCGGGAAGCTACAATGAGCAGTACTTC
CASSLNWAGSYNEQYF
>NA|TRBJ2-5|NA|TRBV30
TGTGCCTGGAGTGCCGGACTCACCGGAGAGACCCAGTACTTC
CAWSAGLTGETQYF
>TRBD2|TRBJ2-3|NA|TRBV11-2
TGTGCCAGCAGCTTAGGGACTAGGACCACAGATACGCAGTATTTT
CASSLGTRTTDTQYF
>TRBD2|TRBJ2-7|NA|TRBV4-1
TGCGCCAGCAGCCAAGGGCCCTGGGGGACTACCCTATACGAGCAGTACTTC
CASSQGPWGTTLYEQYF
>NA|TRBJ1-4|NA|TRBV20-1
TGCAGTGCTAGAGATACAGGGTATAATGAAAAACTGTTTTTT
CSARDTGYNEKLFF
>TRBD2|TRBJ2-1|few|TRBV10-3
TGTGCCATCAGTGCCACGGGAGGGCGGAATGAGCAGTTCTTC
CAISATGGRNEQFF
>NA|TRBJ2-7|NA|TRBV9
TGTGCCAGCAGCGGAGCCGGTAGCGTCGAGCAGTACTTC
CASSGAGSVEQYF
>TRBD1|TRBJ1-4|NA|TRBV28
TGTGCCAGCAGCTTACAGGGGTCTTCGACTAATGAAAAACTGTTTTTT
CASSLQGSSTNEKLFF
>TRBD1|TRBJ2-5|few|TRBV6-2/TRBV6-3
TGTGCCAGCAGCTGGGACAGGGGCTACTACAATGAGCAGTACTTC
CASSWDRGYYNEQYF
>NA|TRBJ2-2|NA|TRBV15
TGTGCCACCAGCAGAGCGAAGAACAGGGTTAACACCGGGGAGCTGTTTTTT
CATSRAKNRVNTGELFF
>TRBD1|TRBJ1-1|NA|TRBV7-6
TGTGCCAGCAGTTCAGACAGGGGCAAGTACACTGAAGCTTTCTTT
CASSSDRGKYTEAFF
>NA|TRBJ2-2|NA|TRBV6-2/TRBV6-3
TGTGCCAGCAGTTACGAGGGACCGACGAACACCGGGGAGCTGTTTTTT
CASSYEGPTNTGELFF
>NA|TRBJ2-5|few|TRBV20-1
TGCAGTGCTATGCAAGAGACCCAGTACTTC
CSAMQETQYF
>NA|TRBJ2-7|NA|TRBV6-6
TGTGCCAGCAGTGGGGGAGCGGAGGGCTACGAGCAGTACTTC
CASSGGAEGYEQYF
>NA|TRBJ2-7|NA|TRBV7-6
TGTGCCAGCAGCTTAGATGGGGTCGGGGAATACGAGCAGTACTTC
CASSLDGVGEYEQYF
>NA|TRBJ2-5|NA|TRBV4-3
TGCGCCAGCAGCCAAGATTCACGCAGGCCCCTCAGTCAGCAGTACTTC
CASSQDSRRPLSQQYF